This T cell receptor beta chain is from a study of T cell responses to AZD1222 COVID-19 vaccine. Using immunoSEQ multiplex PCR, the repertoire was profiled, and TCRdb retains in-frame clones only, with some absent. The sample records approximately 150,000 clones, more than 75% being singletons. Germline-derived CDR1 and CDR2 are MNHEY and SVGEGT. V dropped 0 bases and J dropped 4; count of bases not matched to a gene: 4. The CDR3 sequence is 15 residues long. Pooling covered second doses at about 4 or about 12 weeks. The input for sequencing was peripheral blood, taken 28 days after the second AZD1222 dose. The J gene is TRBJ2-3, the V gene TRBV6-2 or TRBV6-3; 7 positions agree with TRBD2. The source is an adult who received the AZD1222 COVID-19 vaccine. CDR3 DNA sequence: TGTGCCAGCAGTTACTCCCCCCGGGAGGCAGATACGCAGTATTTT. Translating gives CASSYSPREADTQYF.